Listed here are 15 T cell receptor beta chains from one sample, sequenced in a study of beta chain features in type 1 diabetes. Isolated RNA was reverse transcribed in full, so expressed TCRB transcripts were sequenced. Assay: immunoSEQ multiplex PCR; the TCRdb copy retains only in-frame clones and omits some. This repertoire shows 130,000 or so clones, about 8.7% found once; its top ten account for roughly 0.7%. Input material: central memory CD4+ T cells from blood. The receptors stem from a man aged 18 to 29 in good health.

A few counts support this clone. The gene calls are TRBV7-2 and TRBJ2-7; 7 bases match TRBD1. CDR1 and CDR2 (germline): SGHTA, FQGNSA. J lost 5 bases, V lost 8 bases, and 12 bases had no gene match. This CDR3 has 14 residues. Here the CDR3 DNA reads TGTGCCAGCGAACAACAGACAGGGTTCCACGAGCAGTACTTC. It specifies CASEQQTGFHEQYF.

The V gene is TRBV18, the J gene TRBJ1-1; the D gene is possibly TRBD1 (5 bases). Trimming cost V 4 bases and J 1 base, with 16 bases left between them. The CDR3 totals 16 residues. Germline CDR1 KGHSH, CDR2 LQKENI. For the CDR3, the DNA is TGTGCCAGCTCACTCGGGGGAGGACAAACGAACACTGAAGCTTTCTTT. As protein: CASSLGGGQTNTEAFF.

The rearrangement links TRBV9 to TRBJ2-1, with TRBD2 identical over 11 bases. Germline V gene sequence: CDR1 SGDLS, CDR2 YYNGEE. The J segment lost 5 bases and the V segment lost 3 bases, leaving 1 base of the junction unmatched. This CDR3 contains 14 residues. CDR3 nucleotides: TGTGCCAGCAGCGGGGGACTAGCGGACAATGAGCAGTTCTTC. It yields the protein CASSGGLADNEQFF.

This clone was counted between two and nine times. The chain couples TRBV4-2 to TRBJ1-2; 9 bases line up with TRBD1. The length of the CDR3 is 14 residues. The V gene's germline CDR1 is LGHNA and CDR2 YNFKEQ. Unmatched junction bases numbered 2, after V lost 0 bases and J lost 6 bases. In DNA form, the CDR3 reads TGTGCCAGCAGCCAAGATAGGACAGGGGATGGCTACACCTTC. Its protein product is CASSQDRTGDGYTF.

In this sample, this clone turned up a few times. The gene calls are TRBV7-9 and TRBJ1-6, with 9 bases identical to TRBD1. The CDR3 is 16 residues long. Per germline, CDR1 SEHNR and CDR2 FQNEAQ (reference sequence). J gave up 4 bases and V 1 base, and 2 bases lay outside the gene matches. In nucleotides, the CDR3 is TGTGCCAGCAGCTTAGAGACAGGGGGGTATAATTCACCCCTCCACTTT. Its translation: CASSLETGGYNSPLHF.

In this sample, this clone turned up a few times. The rearrangement uses TRBV15 and TRBJ2-5, with 12 positions matching TRBD2. The CDR3 runs to 16 residues. V dropped 2 bases and J dropped 6; count of bases not matched to a gene: 7. CDR1 is LNHNV, CDR2 YYDKDF, per germline (reference sequence). The CDR3 protein is CATSRLILAGGKTQYF. The DNA of the CDR3 is TGTGCCACCAGCAGACTGATCCTAGCGGGGGGGAAGACCCAGTACTTC.

This clone was recorded a few times. This sequence joins TRBV7-3 and TRBJ2-1; weak D call: TRBD1 (6 bases). Per germline, CDR1 SGHTA and CDR2 FQGTGA. Trimming took off 4 bases at V and 5 bases at J, with 15 bases between the two ends. The CDR3 has 15 amino acids. The CDR3 DNA reads TGTGCCAGCAGCTCTTTACCGGACAGTAACAATGAGCAGTTCTTC. Translating it yields CASSSLPDSNNEQFF.

The chain carries TRBV10-3 and TRBJ1-1, with 7 positions matching TRBD1. Trimming cost V 5 bases and J 0 bases; bases outside gene matches: 3. Germline V gene lookup returns CDR1 ENHRY and CDR2 SYGVKD. CDR3 size: 14 residues. CDR3 DNA sequence: TGTGCCATCAGTCCGGGGACAGTGAACACTGAAGCTTTCTTT. Its protein product is CAISPGTVNTEAFF.

This clone was seen more than once but under ten times. The rearrangement links TRBV4-2 to TRBJ1-2, with TRBD1 as a possible D gene (6 bases). V lost 3 bases, J lost 10 bases, and 18 bases lay in between. This CDR3 has 14 residues. Germline assignment: CDR1 LGHNA and CDR2 YNFKEQ. CDR3 sequence: CASSQRGGRGDYTF. CDR3 coding DNA: TGTGCCAGCAGCCAGAGGGGGGGGCGGGGGGACTACACCTTC.

This clone was seen more than once but under ten times. The same CDR3 also results from other DNA sequences found in this sample. The gene calls are TRBV2 and TRBJ1-1, with TRBD1 matching 7 bases. J was trimmed by 1 base and V by 4 bases; bases with no gene match: 0. The V gene's germline CDR1 is SNHLY and CDR2 FYNNEI. CDR3 size: 13 residues. CDR3 amino acids: CASSGQGNTEAFF. CDR3 in DNA: TGTGCCAGCAGTGGACAGGGGAACACTGAAGCTTTCTTT.

V and J are TRBV19 and TRBJ2-1; TRBD1 matches 9 bases. This CDR3 region has 13 residues. The trim removed 7 bases at V and 8 bases at J, leaving 6 bases unmatched. Germline V gives CDR1 LNHDA, CDR2 SQIVND (reference sequence). Written as DNA, the CDR3 is TGTGCCAGTAACCCGGACAGGGGAGATGAGCAGTTCTTC. Its translation is CASNPDRGDEQFF.

This clone was picked up a small number of times. The chain recombines TRBV9 with TRBJ2-2; tentative D call: TRBD2 (5 bases). Trimming removed 0 bases at V and 2 bases at J, with 17 bases between. CDR3 size: 18 residues. Germline values: CDR1 SGDLS, CDR2 YYNGEE. The CDR3 loop reads CASSVADPETGNTGELFF. The DNA for the CDR3 is TGTGCCAGCAGCGTAGCAGACCCCGAGACGGGAAACACCGGGGAGCTGTTTTTT.

This clone was counted a few times. The rearrangement joins TRBV7-2 to TRBJ2-1; 9 bases match TRBD1. V shed 6 bases and J 9 bases; nucleotides not matched to a gene: 9. CDR3 length: 14 residues. CDR1 is SGHTA and CDR2 is FQGNSA in the germline V gene. The CDR3 region is CASRKGQGYAEQFF. Written as DNA, the CDR3 is TGTGCCAGCAGGAAAGGACAGGGGTATGCTGAGCAGTTCTTC.

This clone occurred a few times. This sequence joins TRBV27 and TRBJ2-2; 8 bases fit TRBD2. CDR3 length: 16 residues. The junction had 12 bases not matched to a gene; V was cut back by 5 bases and J by 7 bases. Germline V lookup: CDR1 MNHEY, CDR2 SMNVEV (reference sequence). The CDR3 DNA reads TGTGCCAGCAGTGAAATAGCGGGGAGGCTCAACGGGGAGCTGTTTTTT. It is translated as CASSEIAGRLNGELFF.

The chain has TRBV6-6 and TRBJ2-5; 8 bases agree with TRBD2. CDR3 length equals 14 residues. Trimming cost V 8 bases and J 5 bases; bases outside gene matches: 10. CDR1 MNHNY and CDR2 SVGAGI come from the germline V gene (reference sequence). CDR3 in amino acids: CASCLSGGRETQYF. CDR3 nucleotide sequence: TGTGCCAGCTGTTTAAGCGGGGGTCGTGAGACCCAGTACTTC.